This TCR beta chain derives from a study of circulating CD8 cells and anti-PD-1 response in melanoma. Study-level information: Of some 13 patients, seven got anti-PD-1 first and six had prior therapy.

Each library started from around 14 ng of total RNA using the QIAseq Immune Repertoire TCR panel. TCRdb passed the reads through MiXCR, listing each CDR3 protein once. The table has 1,500 to 2,000 distinct CDR3 sequences, approximately 7% seen once. The germline gives CDR1 SGDLS, CDR2 YYNGEE. The CDR3 has 12 residues. V was cut by 4 bases and J by 9 bases, with 11 bases left in between. Live CD3+CD8+TCRalphabeta+ cells were sorted into four subsets by PD-1 and/or TIGIT. The study's findings and limits: Published repertoire comparisons used only baseline and M1 samples from a small cohort with few responders. Under 8% of TRB clonotypes were shared between subsets at M1.

This clonotype is categorized as medium-sized. What it binds is unknown. This receptor was identified in a human donor with melanoma. This chain joins TRBV9 and TRBJ2-1, with D perhaps matching TRBD1 or TRBD2 (5 bases each). The material sequenced was CD8+ T cells from PBMCs, taken at baseline or after one month of anti-PD-1 therapy (not recorded which). CDR3 region: CASSPPGLEQFF. The DNA for the CDR3 is TGTGCCAGCAGCCCCCCGGGGCTTGAGCAGTTCTTC.